Listed below are T cell receptor beta chains from one sample, sequenced in a study of cytomegalovirus exposure and HLA in healthy donors. Method: immunoSEQ multiplex PCR; TCRdb's copy keeps in-frame clones and lacks some. Of about 120,000 clones in the sample, nearly 90% were seen once. What was sequenced was PBMCs. The receptor source for this set is a woman in her late teens or twenties in good health and CMV-seronegative. Both conserved end residues are part of each CDR3. Each record gives: V gene, clone size, D gene, CDR3 length, J gene, CDR3 DNA, CDR3 protein. D genes are given only for firm matches. A row's size may be missing; if present it is once, few, many or a size class.

TRBV21-1	-	-	24	TRBJ2-7	TGTGCCAGCAGCAAAACCCGTCGACTAGCGGGGGAAGTTATGGTAGATCGAAGCTCCTACGAGCAGTACTTC	CASSKTRRLAGEVMVDRSSYEQYF
TRBV25-1	-	TRBD1	15	TRBJ1-6	TGTGCCAGCAGTGAATTGGGGACAGGGTATTCACCCCTCCACTTT	CASSELGTGYSPLHF
TRBV27	-	TRBD1	15	TRBJ2-5	TGTGCCAGCAGCTCGACCCGACAGGGGCGTGAGACCCAGTACTTC	CASSSTRQGRETQYF
TRBV6-7	once	-	16	TRBJ2-4	TGTGCCAGCAGTTACTTAGGATGGAGGGCCAAAAACATTCAGTACTTC	CASSYLGWRAKNIQYF
TRBV7-2	-	TRBD1	15	TRBJ1-1	TGTGCCAGCAGCTATCAAGGGGGCCAGAACACTGAAGCTTTCTTT	CASSYQGGQNTEAFF
TRBV12-5	once	-	12	TRBJ1-1	TGTGCAACGTGGGGGCAGACCCCTGAAGCTTTCTTT	CATWGQTPEAFF
TRBV10-3	-	TRBD1	14	TRBJ1-2	TGTGCCATCAGCAGGGGGCAGGAGGACTATGGCTACACCTTC	CAISRGQEDYGYTF
TRBV7-2	few	TRBD1	14	TRBJ2-7	TGTGCCAGCAGCTTAGCCCCGGGACAGACCGAGCAGTACTTC	CASSLAPGQTEQYF
TRBV2	-	TRBD2	18	TRBJ2-1	TGTGCCAGCAGTGAAAAGGGACTAGCGGGGGGAGACTACAATGAGCAGTTCTTC	CASSEKGLAGGDYNEQFF
TRBV12-5	-	TRBD1	20	TRBJ1-3	TGTGCTAGTGGTTTGATCCGGGACAGGGACCTTGTTAACTCTGGAAACACCATATATTTT	CASGLIRDRDLVNSGNTIYF
TRBV11-2	-	TRBD2	15	TRBJ2-5	TGTGCCAGCAGCTTAGAAGCGGGGGGGCCCGAGACCCAGTACTTC	CASSLEAGGPETQYF
TRBV13	-	-	13	TRBJ1-3	TGTGCCAGCAGCTTCGGACAGGGAAACACCATATATTTT	CASSFGQGNTIYF
TRBV6-5	-	-	13	TRBJ2-7	TGTGCCAGCAGTTACTCAGGGGCGTACGAGCAGTACTTC	CASSYSGAYEQYF
TRBV29-1	-	-	14	TRBJ1-1	TGCAGCGTTCCCTACGCCGACAACAGGCTCGAAGCTTTCTTT	CSVPYADNRLEAFF
TRBV9	-	TRBD2	14	TRBJ2-5	TGTGCCAGCAACCGACTAGCGGAAAGGGGGACCCAGTACTTC	CASNRLAERGTQYF